This T cell receptor (beta chain) was obtained from a study of metastatic and nonmetastatic thyroid tumors. General study results and limits: For both blood and tumor, malignant thyroid tumors reportedly showed significantly higher TCR beta diversity than benign nodules did.

Thyroid surgery was performed in patients who had received no treatment beforehand. On this clone itself: The target antigen is unknown. One end of the junction does not line up with germline, which may come from a read error.

TCRdb used MiXCR to call clones anew from the PCR reads. Of around 52,000 clones in the sample, 25% to 30% were seen once. CDR1 is SGHTA and CDR2 is FQGNSA in the germline V gene. This CDR3 comprises 13 residues. Sequenced material: blood. This chain joins TRBV7-2 and TRBJ1-1, with D unresolved. The TCR originated in a female donor with papillary thyroid cancer or a benign thyroid nodule (not recorded which). Some clones in this sample may be carry-over from other donors' samples. The CDR3 sequence: CACSFILNTEASF. Here the CDR3 DNA reads TGTGCCTGCAGCTTCATCTTGAACACTGAAGCTTCCTTT.